The 16 T cell receptor beta chains reported below all come from one sample, sequenced in a study of cytomegalovirus exposure and HLA in healthy donors (dated by TCRdb to the late 2010s). The library was prepared using the immunoSEQ multiplex PCR assay. A mixture of 60 forward primers for TCR Vbeta segments and 13 reverse primers for TCR Jbeta segments was used in the multiplex PCR. TCRdb retrieved this table from immuneACCESS and kept in-frame rearrangements only. Not all clones are present; in checked studies, unresolved V genes account for under half, and no reason is known for the remainder. Here the sample has 150,000 to 200,000 clones; 80% to 85% occur a single time. 2% to 2.5% of the sample is taken by the ten largest. The material sequenced was PBMCs. These receptors all stem from a woman in her 30s in good health and CMV-seronegative.

This clone has just a few counts. The chain couples TRBV28 to TRBJ2-7; 8 bases are shared with TRBD1. CDR3 size: 17 residues. Germline V gene sequence: CDR1 MDHEN, CDR2 SYDVKM. Germline trimming cut 1 base from V and 0 bases from J; bases unmatched to any gene: 8. The CDR3 loop is CASSLYLTGASSYEQYF. The CDR3, as DNA: TGTGCCAGCAGTTTATACTTGACAGGGGCAAGCTCCTACGAGCAGTACTTC.

The chain recombines TRBV5-1 with TRBJ2-2; 9 nucleotides line up with TRBD2. Germline V lookup: CDR1 SGHRS, CDR2 YFSETQ. The CDR3 extends over 18 amino acids. V shed 4 bases and J 4 bases; nucleotides not matched to a gene: 14. CDR3: CASSPRGGGGAATGELFF. DNA for the CDR3: TGCGCCAGCAGCCCCCGGGGGGGCGGGGGGGCCGCCACCGGGGAGCTGTTTTTT.

Concerning this clone itself: A junction boundary mismatches the germline segment, possibly from a read error. The chain carries TRBV11-3 and TRBJ2-7; 9 nucleotides match TRBD2. This CDR3 has 14 residues. Germline loops: CDR1 SGHNT, CDR2 YENEEA. The CDR3 protein is CASNLGGGAYGQYF. CDR3 nucleotides: TGTGCCAGCAACTTAGGCGGGGGGGCCTACGGGCAGTACTTC.

This clone was seen just once. The chain carries TRBV30 and TRBJ1-2; 10 bases are shared with TRBD1. Germline V gene lookup returns CDR1 GTSNPN and CDR2 SVGIG (reference sequence). The CDR3 contains 12 residues. J was trimmed by 3 bases and V by 8 bases; bases with no gene match: 3. This CDR3 is CAGQGVDYGYTF. The CDR3 DNA follows: TGTGCCGGACAGGGGGTGGACTATGGCTACACCTTC.

V and J are TRBV28 and TRBJ1-2; 7 positions match TRBD1. CDR1 is MDHEN and CDR2 is SYDVKM in the germline V gene. The CDR3 consists of 14 residues. Trimming removed 2 bases from V and 8 bases from J; junction bases left unmatched: 8. CDR3 nucleotides: TGTGCCAGCAGTTTACCAGGACAGGAGCGAGGCTACACCTTC. It is translated as CASSLPGQERGYTF.

V usage is TRBV6-5 and J usage is TRBJ1-2; D not resolved. V dropped 6 bases and J dropped 8 bases, with 10 bases sitting between them. CDR1 MNHEY and CDR2 SVGAGI come from the germline V gene. The CDR3 runs 11 residues. The CDR3 loop reads CASSGPRGYTF. As DNA, the CDR3 is TGTGCCAGCAGCGGTCCCCGGGGCTACACCTTC.

The V call is TRBV6-1, the J call TRBJ1-2; TRBD1 agrees at 7 bases. Trimming cost V 1 base and J 2 bases; bases outside gene matches: 4. This CDR3 is built from 15 residues. Germline V gene data show CDR1 as MNHNS and CDR2 as SASEGT. The CDR3 DNA reads as TGTGCCAGCAGTGAAGTTTTCAGGGGGAACTATGGCTACACCTTC. As protein: CASSEVFRGNYGYTF.

This clone was observed a few times. V is TRBV25-1 and J is TRBJ2-1; 7 positions match TRBD2. After removal of 5 bases from V and 6 bases from J, the junction contained 1 base not matched to a gene. Germline CDR1 is MGHDK and CDR2 is SYGVNS. The CDR3 has 12 amino acids. CDR3 sequence (DNA): TGTGCCAGCAGTAGGACTAGCAATGAGCAGTTCTTC. Amino acids: CASSRTSNEQFF.

The chain recombines TRBV5-6 with TRBJ2-3; a possible D gene is TRBD2 (6 bases). This CDR3 region has 16 residues. Per germline, CDR1 SGHDT and CDR2 YYEEEE. V lost 1 base and J 0 bases, leaving 12 bases between the germline ends. CDR3 loop: CASSLNRRASTDTQYF. DNA for the CDR3: TGTGCCAGCAGCTTGAACCGGAGGGCTAGCACAGATACGCAGTATTTT.

The chain recombines TRBV6-6 with TRBJ1-1, with a possible D match to TRBD1 (5 bases). In germline, CDR1 is MNHNY, CDR2 SVGAGI (reference sequence). The CDR3 loop spans 15 amino acids. The V end lost 0 bases, the J end lost 3 bases, and 11 bases lay between the germline ends. Here the CDR3 reads CASSYSSRVYTEAFF. For the CDR3, the DNA is TGTGCCAGCAGTTACTCGTCCAGGGTTTACACTGAAGCTTTCTTT.

This sequence joins TRBV7-9 and TRBJ2-2, with D possibly TRBD2 on 5 matching bases. This CDR3 has 15 residues. The germline V and J ends were trimmed by 6 bases and 7 bases, with 18 bases remaining between them. The V gene's germline CDR1 is SEHNR and CDR2 FQNEAQ (reference sequence). CDR3 DNA sequence: TGTGCCAGCAGTGGGGTTGGGAGACTCGGCGGGGAGCTGTTTTTT. It specifies CASSGVGRLGGELFF. Drawing the rest from reference TRBV7-9 and TRBJ2-2, the complete variable domain is DTGVSQNPRHKITKRGQNVTFRCDPISEHNRLYWYRQTLGQGPEFLTYFQNEAQLEKSRLLSDRFSAERPKGSFSTLEIQRTEQGDSAMYLCASSGVGRLGGELFFGEGSRLTVL.

The chain uses TRBV7-2 and TRBJ2-5, with D unresolved. V dropped 1 base and J dropped 5 bases, with 14 bases sitting between them. Germline assignment: CDR1 SGHTA and CDR2 FQGNSA. The CDR3 length is 15 residues. The CDR3 is CASSLDPARPETQYF. The CDR3 region has the DNA TGTGCCAGCAGCTTAGATCCAGCTAGGCCCGAGACCCAGTACTTC.

The V gene is TRBV27, the J gene TRBJ1-2, with D possibly matching TRBD1 (5 bases). The CDR3 runs to 15 residues. Germline V gives CDR1 MNHEY, CDR2 SMNVEV (reference sequence). Trimming took 7 bases from V and 4 from J, leaving 19 bases between them. The DNA of the CDR3 is TGTGCCAGCACCTCGTTGGGGGGGGAGAGCTATGGCTACACCTTC. Translating gives CASTSLGGESYGYTF.

This chain joins TRBV9 and TRBJ2-1; 8 nucleotides agree with TRBD1. The CDR3 is made up of 14 amino acids. The V and J ends lost 2 bases and 10 bases, in that order; junction bases with no gene match: 8. Germline V lookup: CDR1 SGDLS, CDR2 YYNGEE. The CDR3 sequence is CASSVQGALKEQFF. The CDR3 bases are TGTGCCAGCAGCGTGCAGGGGGCGTTGAAAGAGCAGTTCTTC.

The chain is built from TRBV9 and TRBJ2-1; D is undetermined. Trimming cost V 6 bases and J 0 bases, with 10 bases left between them. The CDR3 is 14 amino acids. Per germline, CDR1 SGDLS and CDR2 YYNGEE. The CDR3 region has the DNA TGTGCCAGCACTGAGCGACCCTCCTACAATGAGCAGTTCTTC. Translating gives CASTERPSYNEQFF.

The chain carries TRBV2 and TRBJ1-1; TRBD1 is a possible D gene (5 bases). Trimming stripped 5 bases from V and 0 bases from J, with 10 bases between. The length of the CDR3 is 14 residues. Germline CDR1 reads SNHLY; CDR2 reads FYNNEI. CDR3 loop: CASSLRQMNTEAFF. CDR3 nucleotides: TGTGCCAGCAGTCTTCGACAGATGAACACTGAAGCTTTCTTT.